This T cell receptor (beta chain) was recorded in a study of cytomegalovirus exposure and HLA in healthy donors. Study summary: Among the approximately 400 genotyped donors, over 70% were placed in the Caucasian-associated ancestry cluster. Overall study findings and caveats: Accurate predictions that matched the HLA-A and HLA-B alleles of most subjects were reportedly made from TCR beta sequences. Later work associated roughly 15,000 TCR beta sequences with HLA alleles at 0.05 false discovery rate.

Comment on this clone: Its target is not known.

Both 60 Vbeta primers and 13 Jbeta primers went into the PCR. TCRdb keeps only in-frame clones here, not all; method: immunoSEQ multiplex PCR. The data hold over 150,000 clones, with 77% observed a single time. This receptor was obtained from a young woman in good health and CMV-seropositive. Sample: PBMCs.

The CDR3 sequence is CASNKPPYEQYF. CDR3 sequence (DNA): TGTGCCAGTAATAAGCCCCCCTACGAGCAGTACTTC. The gene calls are TRBV19 and TRBJ2-7; D unresolved. The germline CDR1 and CDR2 sequences are LNHDA and SQIVND (reference sequence). The V end lost 7 bases, the J end lost 2 bases, and 9 bases lay between the germline ends. The CDR3 spans 12 residues.